Listed here are 18 T cell receptor beta chains from one sample, sequenced in a study of identifying expanded T cells in peripheral blood. Sequencing used immunoSEQ multiplex PCR; TCRdb keeps in-frame clones, though not all of them. The sample has tens of thousands of clones, roughly 89% seen once. Sequencing was carried out using blood. The source of these receptors is a person between 18 and 75 years old in good health.

V and J are TRBV9 and TRBJ2-7; perhaps TRBD1 as D (6 bases). This CDR3 spans 15 amino acids. Trimming cost V 4 bases and J 4 bases, with 18 bases left between them. Germline assignment: CDR1 SGDLS and CDR2 YYNGEE. The CDR3 nucleotides read TGTGCCAGCAGCCGTAGAGAGGACAGAATGTACGAGCAGTACTTC. This codes for CASSRREDRMYEQYF.

Only a few counts were recorded for this clone. The chain carries TRBV29-1 and TRBJ2-1; 16 nucleotides agree with TRBD2. J lost 4 bases, V lost 5 bases, and 5 bases had no gene match. Germline loops: CDR1 SQVTM, CDR2 ANQGSEA. The CDR3 sequence is 16 residues long. The CDR3 spells CSVTGLAGGGYNEQFF. CDR3 in DNA: TGCAGCGTTACGGGACTAGCGGGAGGGGGGTACAATGAGCAGTTCTTC.

The chain has TRBV28 and TRBJ2-7; 9 positions match TRBD1. V shed 2 bases, J shed 5 bases, and the junction held 10 bases outside the gene matches. The germline V gene encodes CDR1 MDHEN and CDR2 SYDVKM. The CDR3 loop spans 16 amino acids. Here the CDR3 reads CASSLRGQGSRDEQYF. CDR3 DNA: TGTGCCAGCAGTTTAAGGGGACAGGGCTCACGGGACGAGCAGTACTTC.

The rearrangement uses TRBV6-5 and TRBJ2-1, with a weak D call TRBD2 (5 bases). V lost 6 bases and J lost 3, with 6 bases in between. Per germline, CDR1 MNHEY and CDR2 SVGAGI. This CDR3 has 12 residues. The CDR3 DNA follows: TGTGCCAGCAGAGGGAGCTACAATGAGCAGTTCTTC. Protein sequence: CASRGSYNEQFF.

The chain uses TRBV2 and TRBJ2-2; D ambiguous. V shed 3 bases and J shed 9 bases, with 5 bases lying between them. CDR1 SNHLY and CDR2 FYNNEI come from the germline V gene. This CDR3 region has 11 residues. This chain's CDR3 is CASSESRELFF. CDR3 DNA sequence: TGTGCCAGCAGTGAGAGCAGGGAGCTGTTTTTT.

The chain recombines TRBV4-1 with TRBJ2-7; the match to TRBD1 covers 7 bases. CDR3 length: 16 amino acids. Looked up from germline, CDR1 is MGHRA and CDR2 is YSYEKL. J gave up 1 base and V 0 bases, and 6 bases lay outside the gene matches. The CDR3 DNA is TGCGCCAGCAGCCAAGAGACTGTGACAGGGTCCTACGAGCAGTACTTC. Translation gives CASSQETVTGSYEQYF.

There are a few counts of this clone. V gene TRBV5-4 combines with J gene TRBJ1-1; TRBD1 matches 7 bases. Trimming removed 3 bases from V and 11 bases from J; junction bases left unmatched: 10. Germline CDR1 is SGHNT and CDR2 is YYREEE (reference sequence). The CDR3 sequence is 13 residues long. CDR3 amino acids: CASSSRQGSSAFF. The CDR3 DNA reads as TGTGCCAGCAGCTCGCGACAGGGTTCTTCGGCTTTCTTT.

This clone occurred a few times. This sequence joins TRBV4-1 and TRBJ2-1; 9 bases align to TRBD2. Germline CDR1 MGHRA, CDR2 YSYEKL. This CDR3 is 16 amino acids long. J was trimmed by 3 bases and V by 0 bases; bases with no gene match: 3. CDR3 bases: TGCGCCAGCAGCCAAGATCTGACTAGCGGCTACAATGAGCAGTTCTTC. This gives the protein CASSQDLTSGYNEQFF.

The chain uses TRBV7-2 and TRBJ2-7; 9 nucleotides align to TRBD2. Per germline, CDR1 SGHTA and CDR2 FQGNSA. Unmatched junction bases numbered 8, after V lost 5 bases and J lost 3 bases. This CDR3 is built from 15 residues. The CDR3 sequence: CASSPSGTVSYEQYF. The CDR3 DNA follows: TGTGCCAGCAGCCCTAGCGGGACAGTTAGCTACGAGCAGTACTTC.

V gene TRBV30 combines with J gene TRBJ2-4; 10 bases are shared with TRBD1. Looked up from germline, CDR1 is GTSNPN and CDR2 is SVGIG (reference sequence). The CDR3 totals 16 residues. V shed 1 base and J 2 bases; nucleotides not matched to a gene: 5. CDR3 in DNA: TGTGCCTGGAGTGGGGACAGGGGAGGGCCCAAAAACATTCAGTACTTC. Amino acid sequence: CAWSGDRGGPKNIQYF.

The J gene is TRBJ2-7, the V gene TRBV6-1; 7 bases are a match to TRBD1. The CDR3 totals 15 residues. CDR1 and CDR2 from the germline V gene are MNHNS and SASEGT. Trimming cost V 4 bases and J 3 bases; bases outside gene matches: 9. As DNA, the CDR3 is TGTGCCAGCAGTGTCGACAGGGCCGTTCTCTACGAGCAGTACTTC. Protein product: CASSVDRAVLYEQYF.

The genes are TRBV10-3 and TRBJ1-2, with a weak D call TRBD1 (6 bases). The CDR3 spans 16 residues. Per the germline V gene, CDR1 is ENHRY and CDR2 is SYGVKD. V was pared by 6 bases and J by 1 base, with 18 bases between. The CDR3 loop is CAIREGGTSLNYGYTF. In DNA form, the CDR3 reads TGTGCCATCAGGGAAGGAGGGACAAGCCTTAACTATGGCTACACCTTC.

This clone was recorded once. The rearrangement links TRBV2 to TRBJ2-7; D gene ambiguous. V lost 2 bases and J lost 0, with 5 bases in between. The CDR3 covers 13 residues. Germline V lookup: CDR1 SNHLY, CDR2 FYNNEI. CDR3 DNA: TGTGCCAGCAGTGAATCTGGCTCCTACGAGCAGTACTTC. The encoded protein is CASSESGSYEQYF.

J is TRBJ1-1 and V is TRBV5-4; maybe TRBD1 (5 bases). Germline V gene data show CDR1 as SGHNT and CDR2 as YYREEE (reference sequence). V gave up 2 bases and J gave up 1 base, with 12 bases separating them. The CDR3 extends over 15 amino acids. CDR3 bases: TGTGCCAGCAGCTTAGTAGACAGAGCGAACACTGAAGCTTTCTTT. It translates to CASSLVDRANTEAFF.

The V call is TRBV10-3, the J call TRBJ2-1; 12 positions agree with TRBD2. CDR1 is ENHRY, CDR2 SYGVKD, per germline. This CDR3 spans 15 amino acids. V was pared by 5 bases and J by 7 bases, with 6 bases of the junction left unmatched. In DNA form, the CDR3 reads TGTGCCATCAGTCGGACTAGCGGGGAGGGTAATGAGCAGTTCTTC. It yields the protein CAISRTSGEGNEQFF.

The rearrangement joins TRBV10-3 to TRBJ1-2, with 8 bases that match TRBD1. Germline V CDR1 and CDR2: ENHRY, SYGVKD. The CDR3 is 15 amino acids. V lost 10 bases to trimming and J lost 1 base; unmatched junction nucleotides: 11. The CDR3 nucleotides are TGTGCCACCTTTAACCAGGGGGCGAGTAACTATGGCTACACCTTC. This translates into CATFNQGASNYGYTF.

The chain couples TRBV5-4 to TRBJ1-1; D unclear. The CDR3 spans 15 residues. The V and J ends lost 4 bases and 1 base respectively, with 14 bases between them. CDR1 SGHNT and CDR2 YYREEE come from the germline V gene (reference sequence). This CDR3 reads CASSPQKGPNTEAFF. CDR3 DNA sequence: TGTGCCAGCAGCCCCCAGAAGGGTCCGAACACTGAAGCTTTCTTT. The entire variable domain, with the rest obtained from reference TRBV5-4 and TRBJ1-1, is as follows: ETGVTQSPTHLIKTRGQQVTLRCSSQSGHNTVSWYQQALGQGPQFIFQYYREEENGRGNFPPRFSGLQFPNYSSELNVNALELDDSALYLCASSPQKGPNTEAFFGQGTRLTVV.

The chain is built from TRBV29-1 and TRBJ2-7; possibly TRBD1 for D (6 bases). Deletions cut 4 bases from V and 2 bases from J, with 12 bases between. Germline CDR1 reads SQVTM; CDR2 reads ANQGSEA. The length of the CDR3 is 13 residues. This CDR3 reads CSVVGGSTYEQYF. CDR3 bases: TGCAGCGTTGTAGGGGGTAGCACCTACGAGCAGTACTTC.